The sequence of this T cell receptor (beta chain) was determined in a study of patients and donors after allogeneic stem cell transplantation. This clonotype has at least ten counts. V was pared by 4 bases and J by 4 bases, with 7 bases of the junction left unmatched. CDR1 is SGHRS, CDR2 YFSETQ, per germline. The CDR3 has 15 residues. TCRdb re-called the RT-PCR reads with MiXCR, one entry per CDR3 protein. The sample records 15,000 to 25,000 distinct CDR3 sequences, roughly 4.5% being singletons. The specimen sequenced was blood, either unsorted or a sorted T cell fraction (not recorded which). This rearrangement joins TRBV5-1 to TRBJ1-2; 10 nucleotides align to TRBD1. The receptor was isolated from a human donor who was either an allogeneic HSCT recipient or a stem cell or donor lymphocyte infusion donor (not recorded which). It is not recorded whose cells these are; they may come from a transplant donor. The CDR3 is CASSPAGQGLYGYTF. The CDR3 nucleotides are TGCGCCAGCAGCCCCGCGGGACAGGGGCTCTATGGCTACACCTTC.